This T cell receptor (beta chain) was retrieved from a study of blood T cell repertoires in COVID-19 (dated by TCRdb to 2020 to 2021). About the full investigation: The collaborator samples originated in the United States, Italy and Spain and spanned the acute and convalescent phases of COVID-19. The material from the prospective study consisted of cDNA or gDNA derived from T cells, B-cell-depleted T cells, or PBMCs. HLA class I and class II types, where available, came from metadata supplied by the sample provider rather than from assay-based typing. Deeply sampled blood TCRbeta repertoires from subjects exposed to, actively infected with, or recovered from COVID-19 were included in the dataset. A freely available public database, intended as a resource for researchers studying the immune response to SARS-CoV-2, is where the repertoires were released. The sample metadata nearly always contained a de-identified subject ID, COVID-19 status, age in years and sex. Samples came from the ongoing ImmuneRACE study (first 160 participants) plus 1,254 subjects from 6 global collaborators.

V was cut back by 2 bases and J by 2 bases, leaving a gap of 9 bases between them. The CDR3 holds 14 amino acids from the cysteine to the phenylalanine. Only the CDR3 DNA is retained, 42 bases long and in frame from the first base. In the germline V gene, CDR1 corresponds to MNHEY and CDR2 to SVGAGI. Findings and caveats that apply to the study as a whole: The amount of clinical and demographic metadata varied by source and participant and was provided uncurated.

Participants in the prospective study were enrolled through a virtual design, were aged about 18 to 90 years, and lived in 24 United States geographic areas. Cohort assignment in the prospective study relied on participant-reported clinical history from a screening survey and a study questionnaire. Recovered participants in ImmuneRACE Cohort 3 were defined as having two consecutive negative NP/OP PCR tests, clearance from a healthcare professional, or resolution of symptoms. Each participant in the prospective study had whole blood, serum and a nasopharyngeal or oropharyngeal swab collected by mobile phlebotomists. Prospective study participants could optionally give additional blood draws and questionnaires over an approximately two-month period. Before DNA extraction, blood samples from the prospective study were shipped at room temperature or frozen. The immunoSEQ Assay, a bias-controlled multiplex PCR, was used to amplify TCRbeta CDR3 regions from genomic DNA. Turning to the authors' computational methods: Nucleated cell counts per sample were estimated from amplification of reference gene primers within the assay. Sequence reads were collapsed and filtered to measure the absolute abundance of every unique TCRbeta CDR3 rearrangement. For each sample, productive Simpson clonality was calculated as the square root of Simpson's diversity index over productive rearrangements. TCRdb provides this immuneACCESS table in a form limited to in-frame rearrangements. Some clones are lacking; in checked studies, under half of them reflect an unresolved V gene, and why the rest are absent is not known. V and J calls plus clone size are reproduced from that table; the DNA served to infer D and trimming. Within this sample are more than 150,000 clones, with more than 85% of them counted one time only. Approximately 6.5% of the sample goes to the ten largest clones.

As for this clone: This clone's antigen is unknown. No much larger clone is present one base from it, and per-base qualities are unavailable.

Sequencing was done on a sample of PBMCs or T cells enriched from blood (not recorded which). This receptor was taken from a woman between 45 and 65 years old who had recovered from COVID-19. Here the chain combines TRBV6-5 and TRBJ1-2; no D gene can be assigned with confidence. The CDR3 region has the sequence CASSYRRQNYGYTF. The nucleotides are TGTGCCAGCAGTTACCGGAGGCAAAACTATGGCTACACCTTC.